These 8 T cell receptor beta chains share one sample of origin, sequenced in a study of human T cells and chemical hapten exposure. In TCRdb, the RACE reads were re-called with MiXCR into one record per CDR3 protein. The sample yields about 380,000 distinct CDR3 sequences, roughly 5% seen once. The time point is: pre-sensitization, week 0. Treatment in this sample: therapeutic diphenylcyclopropenone sensitization with weekly scalp DPC. Source: whole blood, taken in connection with sensitization to the hapten diphenylcyclopropenone (DPC). All receptors come from a woman aged 45-65 years with alopecia areata. Some clones in this sample may be carry-over from other donors' samples.

V gene TRBV6-6 combines with J gene TRBJ1-4, with 8 bases lining up with TRBD1. With V trimmed by 4 bases and J by 8 bases, 12 bases remained unmatched. The CDR3 runs 16 residues. Germline CDR1 is MNHNY and CDR2 is SVGAGI (reference sequence). The CDR3 here is CASSFPDRARVEKLFF. The DNA of the CDR3 is TGTGCCAGCAGTTTTCCGGACAGGGCAAGGGTAGAAAAACTGTTTTTT.

This clonotype occurred many times. The genes are TRBV7-2 and TRBJ2-3, with a weak D call TRBD1 (5 bases). The CDR3 runs 13 residues. The germline V gene has CDR1 SGHTA and CDR2 FQGNSA. The germline V and J ends were trimmed by 2 bases and 8 bases, with 11 bases remaining between them. Written as DNA, the CDR3 is TGTGCCAGCAGCTTATATAGGGGTGGTACGCAGTATTTT. Its protein is CASSLYRGGTQYF.

In this sample, this clonotype turned up many times. The chain's CDR3 is CASSQKTNEKLFF. The CDR3 bases are TGTGCCAGCAGTCAGAAGACTAATGAAAAACTGTTTTTT. The rearrangement links TRBV2 to TRBJ1-4; D gene ambiguous. V was shortened by 5 bases and J by 2 bases, with 6 bases between the two germline ends. The CDR3 spans 13 residues. Germline-derived CDR1 and CDR2 are SNHLY and FYNNEI.

V is TRBV18 and J is TRBJ1-1; 7 positions match TRBD1. The CDR3 covers 18 residues. Per the germline V gene, CDR1 is KGHSH and CDR2 is LQKENI. V gave up 4 bases and J gave up 7 bases; unmatched junction bases: 21. The CDR3 reads CASSLVDRADSAQGEAFF. The CDR3 bases are TGTGCCAGCTCACTTGTCGACAGGGCGGATAGCGCTCAAGGTGAAGCTTTCTTT.

This clonotype was seen only once. This may be a read error, as it is one base from a much larger clone. The chain combines TRBV28 with TRBJ2-7, with D uncertain. Germline V CDR1 and CDR2: MDHEN, SYDVKM. Trimming cost V 4 bases and J 6 bases, with 13 bases left between them. The CDR3 runs to 13 residues. The CDR3 coding sequence is TGTGCCAGCAGTTCGGAGCCCACGGGCGAGCAGTACTTC. Its protein is CASSSEPTGEQYF.

There are many counts of this clonotype. The chain recombines TRBV12-3 or TRBV12-4 with TRBJ2-2; no firm D call. This CDR3 is 15 amino acids long. Trimming stripped 5 bases from V and 6 bases from J, with 16 bases between. CDR3 region: CASSGTVGWSGELFF. In DNA, the CDR3 is TGTGCCAGCAGTGGAACCGTGGGTTGGTCCGGGGAGCTGTTTTTT.

This clonotype has at least ten counts. The genes are TRBV6-5 and TRBJ2-1, with D possibly being TRBD1 (6 bases). The CDR3 contains 12 residues. Germline-derived CDR1 and CDR2 are MNHEY and SVGAGI. The germline V and J ends were trimmed by 6 bases and 9 bases, with 12 bases remaining between them. Here the CDR3 reads CASSQGFVEQFF. The CDR3 DNA is TGTGCCAGCAGCCAGGGGTTTGTTGAGCAGTTCTTC.

In this sample, this clonotype turned up many times. The chain combines TRBV2 with TRBJ1-1, with a weak D call TRBD1 (6 bases). Trimming pared 4 bases from V and 4 bases from J, leaving 10 bases between. In germline, CDR1 is SNHLY, CDR2 FYNNEI. The CDR3 totals 13 residues. Written as DNA, the CDR3 is TGTGCCAGCAGTGTAGGACAGTTCACTGAAGCTTTCTTT. It codes for CASSVGQFTEAFF. The entire variable domain, with the rest obtained from reference TRBV2 and TRBJ1-1, is as follows: EPEVTQTPSHQVTQMGQEVILRCVPISNHLYFYWYRQILGQKVEFLVSFYNNEISEKSEIFDDQFSVERPDGSNFTLKIRSTKLEDSAMYFCASSVGQFTEAFFGQGTRLTVV.